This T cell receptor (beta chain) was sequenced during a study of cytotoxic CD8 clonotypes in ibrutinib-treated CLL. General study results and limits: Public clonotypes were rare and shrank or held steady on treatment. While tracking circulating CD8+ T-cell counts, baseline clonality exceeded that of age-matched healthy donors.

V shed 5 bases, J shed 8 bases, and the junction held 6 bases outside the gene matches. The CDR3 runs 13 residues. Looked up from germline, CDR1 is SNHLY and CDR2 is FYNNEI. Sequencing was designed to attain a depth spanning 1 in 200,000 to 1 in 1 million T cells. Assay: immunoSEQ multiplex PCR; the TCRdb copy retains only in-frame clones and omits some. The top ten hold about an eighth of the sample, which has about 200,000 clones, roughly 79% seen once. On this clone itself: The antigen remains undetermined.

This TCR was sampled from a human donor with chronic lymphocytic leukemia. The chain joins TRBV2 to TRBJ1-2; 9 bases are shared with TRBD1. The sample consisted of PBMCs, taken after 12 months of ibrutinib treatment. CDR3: CASSYGTGIGYTF. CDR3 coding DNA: TGTGCCAGCAGTTATGGGACAGGGATCGGCTACACCTTC.